The source of this T cell receptor beta chain is a study of control samples from healthy donors and cancer patients. After removal of 6 bases from V and 1 base from J, the junction contained 5 bases not matched to a gene. The CDR3 has 14 amino acids. Per the germline V gene, CDR1 is MNHEY and CDR2 is SVGAGI. Only in-frame clones appear in the TCRdb table, and some are missing; sequencing was by immunoSEQ multiplex PCR. Of some 10,000 clones in the sample, more than 75% are singletons; the top ten hold 20% to 25%. The sample taken for sequencing was PBMCs. The sequence was obtained from a man aged 55 to 70 with colorectal cancer. The rearrangement joins TRBV6-5 to TRBJ1-1, with 7 bases identical to TRBD1. The CDR3 sequence is CASREGAGNTEAFF. CDR3 bases: TGTGCCAGCAGGGAGGGGGCGGGGAACACTGAAGCTTTCTTT.